This T cell receptor (beta chain) was identified in a study of regulatory T cells in long-lasting Graves disease. Overall study: Those Graves' patients who were newly diagnosed had been on antithyroid drugs under 3 months.

A word on this clonotype: This is likely an artifact of a read error, given a far larger clone one base away.

Arm-PCR of CDR3 regions with iRepertoire HTBI primers generated TCR beta libraries. TCRdb processed the multiplex PCR reads anew with MiXCR; each CDR3 protein has one entry. The sample holds 350,000 to 400,000 distinct CDR3 sequences, 15% to 17% seen once. The CDR3 consists of 14 residues. In germline, CDR1 is SGHTA, CDR2 FQGNSA. Time point reported: newly diagnosed GD, antithyroid drugs for less than 3 months. Construction of the TCR library relied on RNA isolated from PBMCs. An endocrinology department in Xi'an, China, recruited the patients. This chain joins TRBV7-2 and TRBJ1-1; D ambiguous. This clonotype was sampled from a female donor with Graves disease. The input for sequencing was peripheral blood mononuclear cells (PBMCs), taken at new diagnosis, from a patient treated with antithyroid drugs. CDR3: CACSTTGMNTEAFF. The CDR3 bases are TGTGCCTGCAGCACTACGGGAATGAACACTGAAGCTTTCTTT.